The following is a T cell receptor (beta chain) sequence with its context. Its cognate antigen is unknown. V was cut by 3 bases and J by 7 bases, with 10 bases left in between. Germline V gives CDR1 MNHEY, CDR2 SMNVEV (reference sequence). This CDR3 is 13 amino acids long. This sample is part of a study of OX40 agonist ivuxolimab in advanced cancers. Across the whole study: Ivuxolimab, an agonist antibody against OX40 (CD134), was given to patients. Patients were infused with ivuxolimab every 2 weeks at 0.01 to 10 mg/kg. Patients with hepatocellular carcinoma, melanoma, renal cell or head and neck cancer made up the dose-escalation patients. Findings and limits, study-wide: Relative to CD4+ cells, CD8+ T cells on average had more expanded clones.

Profiling relied on immunoSEQ multiplex PCR, and the TCRdb table lists in-frame clones only, not all of them. This sample carries about 48,000 clones, about four fifths of them seen once, and the ten largest clones take 0.9% to 1.2%. The material was CD4+ or CD8+ T cells sorted from blood, obtained in a trial of the OX40 agonist ivuxolimab. The V and J genes are TRBV27 and TRBJ2-4; unclear D gene. The receptor was isolated from an adult with an advanced solid tumor such as melanoma, head and neck, liver or kidney cancer. CDR3 sequence (DNA): TGTGCCAGCAGTTTCAGTGTCAAGAACATTCAGTACTTC. Encoded protein: CASSFSVKNIQYF.